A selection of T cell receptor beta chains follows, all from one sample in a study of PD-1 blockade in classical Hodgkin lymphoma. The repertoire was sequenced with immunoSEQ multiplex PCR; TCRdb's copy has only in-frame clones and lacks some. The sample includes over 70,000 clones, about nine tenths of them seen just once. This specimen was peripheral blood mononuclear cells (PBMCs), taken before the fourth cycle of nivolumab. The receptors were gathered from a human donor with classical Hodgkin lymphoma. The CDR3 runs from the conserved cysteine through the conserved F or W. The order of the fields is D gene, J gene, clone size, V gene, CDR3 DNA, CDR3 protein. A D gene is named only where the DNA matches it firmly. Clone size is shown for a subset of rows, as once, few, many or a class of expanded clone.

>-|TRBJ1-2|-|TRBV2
TGTGCCAGCAGTGATTCCAATAACTATGGCTACACCTTC
CASSDSNNYGYTF
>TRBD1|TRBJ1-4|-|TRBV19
TGTGCCAGTAGTAGGGGACAGGTTGCAACTAATGAAAAACTGTTTTTT
CASSRGQVATNEKLFF
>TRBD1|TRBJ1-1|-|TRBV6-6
TGTGCCAGCAGTTCCCCCCGGACAGGGCCAGAAGCTTTCTTT
CASSSPRTGPEAFF
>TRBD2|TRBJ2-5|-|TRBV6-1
TGTGCCAGCAGTGAAGAGCGGGGGGGCCTTCGGGAGACCCAGTACTTC
CASSEERGGLRETQYF
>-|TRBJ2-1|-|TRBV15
TGTGCCACCAGCAGCCAATATCCGGGCCCTAGGGATGAGCAGTTCTTC
CATSSQYPGPRDEQFF
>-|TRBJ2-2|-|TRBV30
TGTGCCTGGAGTGGAGGGGAGCTGTTTTTT
CAWSGGELFF
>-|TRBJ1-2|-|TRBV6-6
TGTGCCAGCAGTCTGGACAGTGTAACGTATGGCTACACCTTC
CASSLDSVTYGYTF
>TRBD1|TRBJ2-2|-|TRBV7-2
TGTGCCAGCAGCGATATACGGGACAGTAACACCGGGGAGCTGTTTTTT
CASSDIRDSNTGELFF
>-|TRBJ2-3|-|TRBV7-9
TGTGCCAGCAGCTCCGTATTCGGGGTCGGGACAGATACGCAGTATTTT
CASSSVFGVGTDTQYF
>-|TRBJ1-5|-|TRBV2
TGTGCCAGCATGGAAAGCAATCAGCCCCAGCATTTT
CASMESNQPQHF
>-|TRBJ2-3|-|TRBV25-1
TGTGCCAGCAGTGATATCCTGCCCACAGATACGCAGTATTTT
CASSDILPTDTQYF
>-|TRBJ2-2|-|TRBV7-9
TGTGCCAGCAGCTTTGATCAGCTAGCCCACACCGGGGAGCTGTTTTTT
CASSFDQLAHTGELFF
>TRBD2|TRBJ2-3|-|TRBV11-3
TGTGCCAGCAGCTTAGACGGTAGCGGGGGTACAGATACGCAGTATTTT
CASSLDGSGGTDTQYF
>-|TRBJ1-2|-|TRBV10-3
TGTGCCATCAGTCTAGACAGTCTTTATGGCTACACCTTC
CAISLDSLYGYTF
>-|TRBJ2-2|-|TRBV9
TGTGCCAGCAGCGTGGCGGGGTCGAACACCGGGGAGCTGTTTTTT
CASSVAGSNTGELFF
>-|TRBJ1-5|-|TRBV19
TGTGCCAGTAGTATGAGGGGTTATGGCAATCAGCCCCAGCATTTT
CASSMRGYGNQPQHF
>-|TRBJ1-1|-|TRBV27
TGTGCCAGCAGTCCCCCCGGGGGGAACACTGAAGCTTTCTTT
CASSPPGGNTEAFF
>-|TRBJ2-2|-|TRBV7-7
TGTGCCAGCAGCTTCGGCACGGGGGAGCTGTTTTTT
CASSFGTGELFF
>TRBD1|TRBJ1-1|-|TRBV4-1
TGCGCCAGCAGCCAGCCGACAGGGTCAGAGGGGACTGAAGCTTTCTTT
CASSQPTGSEGTEAFF
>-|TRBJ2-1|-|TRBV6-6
TGTGCCAGCAGTCCAGGGACGGGAAATGAGCAGTTCTTC
CASSPGTGNEQFF
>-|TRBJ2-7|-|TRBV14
TGTGCCAGCAGCCAATTCCGGCAGGGGAATAACGAGCAGTACTTC
CASSQFRQGNNEQYF
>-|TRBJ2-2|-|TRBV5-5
TGTGCCAGCAGCTTGGCCTGGCTGACCGGGGAGCTGTTTTTT
CASSLAWLTGELFF
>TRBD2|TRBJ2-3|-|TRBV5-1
TGCGCCAGCAGTTATAGCGGGGGGTCAACAGATACGCAGTATTTT
CASSYSGGSTDTQYF
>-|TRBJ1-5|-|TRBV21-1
TGTGCCAGCAGCAAAGATTTATCGGGGCGAGATCAGCCCCAGCATTTT
CASSKDLSGRDQPQHF
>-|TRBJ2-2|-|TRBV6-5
TGTGCCAGCAGTTACAACAGGGCGAGGAACACCGGGGAGCTGTTTTTT
CASSYNRARNTGELFF
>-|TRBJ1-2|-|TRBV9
TGTGCCAGCAGCGTAGTGAGCGGCAACGAGGGTAACTATGGCTACACCTTC
CASSVVSGNEGNYGYTF
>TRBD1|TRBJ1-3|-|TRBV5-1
TGCGCCAGCAGCGAGGACAGGGTCCATGGAAACACCATATATTTT
CASSEDRVHGNTIYF
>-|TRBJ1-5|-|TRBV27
TGTGCCAGCAGTTGGACAGTCAATCAGCCCCAGCATTTT
CASSWTVNQPQHF
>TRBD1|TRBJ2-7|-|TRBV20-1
TGCAGTGCCAGGGGGATTTACGAGCAGTACTTC
CSARGIYEQYF
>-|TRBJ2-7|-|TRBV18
TGTGCCAGCTCACCCGGGAGACGAGACCCCTACGAGCAGTACTTC
CASSPGRRDPYEQYF
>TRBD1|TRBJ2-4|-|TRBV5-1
TGCGCCAGCAGCTTGTTACAGGGGGCAAACATTCAGTACTTC
CASSLLQGANIQYF
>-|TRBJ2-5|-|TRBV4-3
TGCGCCAGCAGCCCCGAAGTGGGGGGAGGAGAGACCCAGTACTTC
CASSPEVGGGETQYF
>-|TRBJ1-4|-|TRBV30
TGTGCCTGGAGTGGCGGGCGGACAGTAGGCGAAAAACTGTTTTTT
CAWSGGRTVGEKLFF
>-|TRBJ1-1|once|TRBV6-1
TGTGCCAGCAGCCTCGGGGACATAAACACTGAAGCTTTCTTT
CASSLGDINTEAFF
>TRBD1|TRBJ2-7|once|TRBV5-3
TGTGCCAGAAGCTTGACTAAGACCGGGACAGGGGGCTACGAGCAGTACTTC
CARSLTKTGTGGYEQYF
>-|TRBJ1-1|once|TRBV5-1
TGCGCCAGCAGCTTACGACAGAACACTGAAGCTTTCTTT
CASSLRQNTEAFF
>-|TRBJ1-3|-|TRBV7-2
TGTGCCAGCAGTTCCCCTAGCTCTGGAAACACCATATATTTT
CASSSPSSGNTIYF
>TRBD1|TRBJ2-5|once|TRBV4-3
TGCGCCAGCAGCCAAGAGATAGCGTGGGACAGGGGGCGAGAGACCCAGTACTTC
CASSQEIAWDRGRETQYF
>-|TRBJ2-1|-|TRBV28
TGTGCCAGCAGTTTTGGCGGAGCTTCCTACAATGAGCAGTTCTTC
CASSFGGASYNEQFF
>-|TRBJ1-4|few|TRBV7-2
TGTGCCAGCAGCCCCGTTAAGGGAACTAATGAAAAACTGTTTTTT
CASSPVKGTNEKLFF
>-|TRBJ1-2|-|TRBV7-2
TGTGCCAGCGGGGATTTTGCACCTAACTATGGCTACACCTTC
CASGDFAPNYGYTF
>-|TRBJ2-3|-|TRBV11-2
TGTGCCAGCAGCTTATATCGAGACGGCATCACAGATACGCAGTATTTT
CASSLYRDGITDTQYF
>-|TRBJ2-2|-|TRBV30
TGTGCCTGGGGCTTTTACGGGGACCTGGTACGGAACACCGGGGAGCTGTTTTTT
CAWGFYGDLVRNTGELFF
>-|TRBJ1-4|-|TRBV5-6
TGTGCCAGCAGCTTGGGGGTCACTAATGAAAAACTGTTTTTT
CASSLGVTNEKLFF
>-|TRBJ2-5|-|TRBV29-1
TGCAGCGTTGAGTCGGGGAAAGAGACCCAGTACTTC
CSVESGKETQYF
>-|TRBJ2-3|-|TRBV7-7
TGTGCCAGCAGCTTATTACAGACAGATACACAGTATTTT
CASSLLQTDTQYF
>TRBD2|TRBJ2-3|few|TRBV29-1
TGCAGCGTTGATCCTAGCGGGGACTCCTATACGCAGTATTTT
CSVDPSGDSYTQYF
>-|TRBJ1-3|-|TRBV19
TGTGCCAGTAGTTCGTTGGGGGGTAACACCATATATTTT
CASSSLGGNTIYF
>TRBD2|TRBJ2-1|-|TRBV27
TGTGCCAGCAGCCTAGCGGGGGAATTTTACAATGAGCAGTTCTTC
CASSLAGEFYNEQFF
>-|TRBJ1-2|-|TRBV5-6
TGTGCCAGCAGCTCCTATGACAAAATTAGCTATGGCTACACCTTC
CASSSYDKISYGYTF
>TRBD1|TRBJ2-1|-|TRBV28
TGTGCCAGCAGTTTGACAGGGGCCCTCCGGAGGGATGAGCAGTTCTTC
CASSLTGALRRDEQFF
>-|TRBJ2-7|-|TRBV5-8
TGTGCCAGCAGCTTGGGGGGGGACTACGAGCAGTACTTC
CASSLGGDYEQYF
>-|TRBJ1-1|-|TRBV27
TGTGCCAGCAGTCTGCAGGGGTTGAACACTGAAGCTTTCTTT
CASSLQGLNTEAFF
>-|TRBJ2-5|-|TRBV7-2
TGTGCCAGCAGCCCCCACTCCGAGACCCAGTACTTC
CASSPHSETQYF
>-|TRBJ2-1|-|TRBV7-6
TGTGCCAGCAGCTTGAATGAAGCGTGGGAGCAGTTCTTC
CASSLNEAWEQFF
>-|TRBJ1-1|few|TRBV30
TGTGCCTGGAGTGTGCGGGGAGGAACTGAAGCTTTCTTT
CAWSVRGGTEAFF